These T cell receptor beta chains were read from a single sample in a study of technical replicates of blood from several donors. Profiling relied on immunoSEQ multiplex PCR, and the TCRdb table lists in-frame clones only, not all of them. The sample includes about 83,000 clones, approximately 94% of them seen just once. Sequencing used T cells isolated from PBMCs. Receptors originate from a human donor in good health. The CDR3 runs from the conserved cysteine through the conserved F or W. Each record gives: clone size, J gene, V gene, CDR3 protein. Not every row has a clone size; where given, it reads once, few, many or a size class.

>once|TRBJ1-3|TRBV6-1
CAADRRSGNTIYF
>NA|TRBJ1-2|TRBV6-5
CASSRDRLLYGYTF
>NA|TRBJ2-1|TRBV7-6
CASSLAPSGNGNEQFF
>once|TRBJ1-1|TRBV19
CASSPGVYGQGFWSTEAFF
>once|TRBJ1-2|TRBV20-1
CSAPVGGYTF
>NA|TRBJ1-3|TRBV7-7
CASSRDTIYF
>NA|TRBJ2-5|TRBV5-6
CDRGCGETQYF
>NA|TRBJ2-2|TRBV15
CATMHTGASNTGELFF
>NA|TRBJ1-1|TRBV6-4
CASSVEGAGDTEAFF
>NA|TRBJ2-1|TRBV30
CAWGPKAGGPGNEQFF
>NA|TRBJ1-1|TRBV2
CASSVVQRNTEAFF
>once|TRBJ2-2|TRBV12-5
CASEGAGTGELFF
>NA|TRBJ2-1|TRBV6-5
CASSSDRANNEQFF
>NA|TRBJ2-7|TRBV14
CASSQETGSYEQYF
>NA|TRBJ2-3|TRBV27
CASSLLLAGPTDTQYF
>NA|TRBJ2-1|TRBV11-2
CASRVRAGGPPDEQFF
>NA|TRBJ2-1|TRBV9
CASGQGIYNEQFF
>NA|TRBJ1-1|TRBV10-3
CAISEGRVNTEAFF
>NA|TRBJ2-7|TRBV4-1
CASSQVQAESSYEQYF
>NA|TRBJ2-7|TRBV5-1
CASSSGNFDRAQDEQYF
>NA|TRBJ2-7|TRBV30
CAGGTTDEQYF
>NA|TRBJ2-7|TRBV27
CASMRTSGKGHEQYF
>NA|TRBJ2-7|TRBV28
CASSLTYEQYF
>NA|TRBJ2-2|TRBV5-1
CASSLVGGSNTGELFF
>NA|TRBJ2-5|TRBV4-1
CASSQPGTKYQETQYF
>few|TRBJ1-1|TRBV30
CAWRSQVIDTEAFF
>NA|TRBJ1-1|TRBV5-4
CASRLQGNPEAFF
>NA|TRBJ1-6|TRBV5-1
CASSAQSMNSPLHF
>NA|TRBJ2-1|TRBV6-1
CASSEAGLAGFLDEQFF
>NA|TRBJ2-6|TRBV19
CASSPRGNPSGANVLTF
>NA|TRBJ2-5|TRBV5-4
CATGLAGEETQYF
>NA|TRBJ1-1|TRBV5-1
CASSLDSNTEAFF
>once|TRBJ2-3|TRBV11-1
CASSLWDRFSTDTQYF
>NA|TRBJ2-3|TRBV27
CASSSPNRELADTQYF
>NA|TRBJ1-2|TRBV6-5
CASSRDRAIVTF
>NA|TRBJ2-7|TRBV6-1
CASSEGTSYEQYF
>NA|TRBJ2-7|TRBV11-1
CASSLTGYEQYF
>once|TRBJ1-1|TRBV10-3
CAISVPDRGRTEAFF
>NA|TRBJ2-3|TRBV30
CAWSWGQDTQYF
>NA|TRBJ2-7|TRBV18
CASSPRRPPYEQYF
>NA|TRBJ2-1|TRBV21-1
CASSKNPQGAYNEQFF
>NA|TRBJ2-7|TRBV4-1
CASSQPRERGNEQYF
>NA|TRBJ2-3|TRBV11-3
CASGPTGADTQYF
>NA|TRBJ2-7|TRBV9
CASSAGGKRYEQYF
>NA|TRBJ2-5|TRBV14
CASSRGVGTGETQYF
>NA|TRBJ2-5|TRBV6-1
CASRKPPGGETQYF
>NA|TRBJ2-3|TRBV7-9
CATRGQIKRTDTQYF
>NA|TRBJ2-1|TRBV29-1
CSARGPDTYNEQFF